This T cell receptor (beta chain) was recorded in a study of technical replicates of blood from several donors. This clone was seen only once. Here immunoSEQ multiplex PCR was the method, and the copy in TCRdb shows in-frame clones only, minus some. Of approximately 16,000 clones in the sample, 85% to 90% were seen once. The V segment lost 1 base and the J segment 8 bases; nucleotides outside the gene matches: 7. Germline V gives CDR1 WSHSY, CDR2 SAAADI. The CDR3 sequence is 16 residues long. The rearrangement uses TRBV10-2 and TRBJ2-1; 11 bases map to TRBD2. This clonotype originated in a human donor in good health. Sequencing was carried out using PBMCs. This CDR3 reads CASSELLAGGKDEQFF. CDR3 nucleotides: TGCGCCAGCAGTGAGTTATTAGCGGGAGGGAAGGATGAGCAGTTCTTC.